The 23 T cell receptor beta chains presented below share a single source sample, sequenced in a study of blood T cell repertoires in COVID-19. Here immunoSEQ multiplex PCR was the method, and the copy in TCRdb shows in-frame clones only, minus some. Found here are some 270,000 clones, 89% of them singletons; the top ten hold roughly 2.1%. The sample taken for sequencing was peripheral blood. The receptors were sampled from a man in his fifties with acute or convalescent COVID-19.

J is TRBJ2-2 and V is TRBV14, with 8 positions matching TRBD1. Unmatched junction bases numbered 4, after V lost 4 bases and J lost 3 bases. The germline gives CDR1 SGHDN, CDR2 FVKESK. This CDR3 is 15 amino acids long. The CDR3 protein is CASSLVTGDTGELFF. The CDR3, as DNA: TGTGCCAGCAGCCTGGTGACAGGGGACACCGGGGAGCTGTTTTTT.

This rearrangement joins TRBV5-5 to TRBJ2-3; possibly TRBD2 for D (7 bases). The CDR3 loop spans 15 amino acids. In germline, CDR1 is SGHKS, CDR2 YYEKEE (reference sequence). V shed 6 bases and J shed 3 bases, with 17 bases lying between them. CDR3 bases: TGTGCCAGCACTCGGGGGCTAGCGGAGACAGATACGCAGTATTTT. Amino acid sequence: CASTRGLAETDTQYF.

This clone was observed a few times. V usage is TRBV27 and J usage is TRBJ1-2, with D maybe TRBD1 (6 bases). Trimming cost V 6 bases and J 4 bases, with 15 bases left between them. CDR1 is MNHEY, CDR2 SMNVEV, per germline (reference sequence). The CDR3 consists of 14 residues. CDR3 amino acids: CASRRTEPSYGYTF. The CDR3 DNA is TGTGCCAGCAGGAGGACAGAGCCTTCCTATGGCTACACCTTC.

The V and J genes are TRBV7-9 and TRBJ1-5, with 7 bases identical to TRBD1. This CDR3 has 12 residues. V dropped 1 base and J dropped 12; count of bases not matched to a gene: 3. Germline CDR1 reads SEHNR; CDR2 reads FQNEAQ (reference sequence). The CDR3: CASSLDRDSQHF. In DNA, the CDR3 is TGTGCCAGCAGCTTAGATCGGGACAGCCAGCATTTT.

This chain's CDR3 is CATSEHGQAYSPLHF. CDR3 DNA sequence: TGTGCCACCAGTGAACATGGACAGGCTTATTCACCCCTCCACTTT. This rearrangement joins TRBV24-1 to TRBJ1-6; 7 bases line up with TRBD1. After removal of 4 bases from V and 8 bases from J, the junction contained 7 bases not matched to a gene. Looked up from germline, CDR1 is KGHDR and CDR2 is SFDVKD. The CDR3 loop spans 15 amino acids.

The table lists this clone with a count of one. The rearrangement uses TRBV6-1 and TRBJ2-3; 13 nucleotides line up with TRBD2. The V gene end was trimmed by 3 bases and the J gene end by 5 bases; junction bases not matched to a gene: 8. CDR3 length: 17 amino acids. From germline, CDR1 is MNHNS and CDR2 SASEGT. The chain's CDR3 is CASSEGLAGRILDTQYF. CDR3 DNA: TGTGCCAGCAGTGAGGGACTAGCGGGGAGAATACTAGATACGCAGTATTTT.

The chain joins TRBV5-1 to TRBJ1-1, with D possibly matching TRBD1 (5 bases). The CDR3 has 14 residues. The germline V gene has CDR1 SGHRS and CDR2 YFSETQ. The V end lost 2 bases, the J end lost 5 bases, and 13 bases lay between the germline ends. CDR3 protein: CASSFQGGGTEAFF. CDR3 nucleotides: TGCGCCAGCAGCTTCCAGGGTGGTGGGACTGAAGCTTTCTTT.

DNA of the CDR3: TGTGCCAGCACCCCGACAGGGAACTTCTATGGCTACACCTTC. This codes for CASTPTGNFYGYTF. The V gene is TRBV7-8, the J gene TRBJ1-2, with 7 bases aligning to TRBD1. The CDR3 consists of 14 residues. V lost 7 bases, J lost 4 bases, and 9 bases stayed unmatched. Germline V gene lookup returns CDR1 SGHVS and CDR2 FQNEAQ.

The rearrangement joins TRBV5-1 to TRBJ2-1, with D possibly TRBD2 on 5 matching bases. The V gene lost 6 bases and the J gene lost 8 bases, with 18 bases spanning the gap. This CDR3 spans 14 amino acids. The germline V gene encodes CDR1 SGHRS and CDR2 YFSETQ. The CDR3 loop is CASTRAGRSDEQFF. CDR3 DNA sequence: TGCGCCAGCACGCGGGCAGGTCGTTCAGATGAGCAGTTCTTC.

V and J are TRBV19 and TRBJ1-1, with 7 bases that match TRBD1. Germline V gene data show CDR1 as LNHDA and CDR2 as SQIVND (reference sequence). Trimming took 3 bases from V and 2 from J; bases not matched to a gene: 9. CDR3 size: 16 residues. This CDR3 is CASSINRGPLNTEAFF. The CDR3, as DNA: TGTGCCAGTAGTATTAACAGGGGCCCACTCAACACTGAAGCTTTCTTT.

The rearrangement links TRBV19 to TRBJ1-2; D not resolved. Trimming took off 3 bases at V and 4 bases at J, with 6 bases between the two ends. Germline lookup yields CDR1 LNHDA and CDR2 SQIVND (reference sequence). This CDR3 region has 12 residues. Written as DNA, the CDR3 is TGTGCCAGTAGTATGAGCCTCTATGGCTACACCTTC. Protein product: CASSMSLYGYTF.

CDR3 nucleotides: TGTGCCAGCAGCTTAGAGGGCTTCTATAATTCACCCCTCCACTTT. This translates into CASSLEGFYNSPLHF. V gene TRBV11-2 combines with J gene TRBJ1-6; D gene unclear. This CDR3 has 15 amino acids. Per the germline V gene, CDR1 is SGHAT and CDR2 is FQNNGV. Deletions cut 0 bases from V and 3 bases from J, with 6 bases between.

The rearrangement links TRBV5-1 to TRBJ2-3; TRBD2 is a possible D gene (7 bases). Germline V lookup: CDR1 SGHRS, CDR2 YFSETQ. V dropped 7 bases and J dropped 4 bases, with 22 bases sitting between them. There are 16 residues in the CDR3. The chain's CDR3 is CASATGGHVGPDTQYF. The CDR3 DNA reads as TGCGCCAGCGCAACGGGGGGACACGTGGGGCCAGATACGCAGTATTTT.

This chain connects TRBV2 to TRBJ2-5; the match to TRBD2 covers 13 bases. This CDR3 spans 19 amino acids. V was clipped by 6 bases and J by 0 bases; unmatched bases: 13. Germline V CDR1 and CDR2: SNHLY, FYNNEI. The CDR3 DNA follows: TGTGCCAGCAGGGGCTGGACTAGCGGGGGAGCTTCCCACCAAGAGACCCAGTACTTC. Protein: CASRGWTSGGASHQETQYF.

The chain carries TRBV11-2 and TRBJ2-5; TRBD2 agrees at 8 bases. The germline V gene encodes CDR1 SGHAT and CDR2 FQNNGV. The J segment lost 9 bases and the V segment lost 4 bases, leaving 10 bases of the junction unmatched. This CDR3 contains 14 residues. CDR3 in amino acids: CASSSVGREGSQYF. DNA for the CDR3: TGTGCCAGCAGCTCAGTCGGACGGGAGGGGTCCCAGTACTTC.

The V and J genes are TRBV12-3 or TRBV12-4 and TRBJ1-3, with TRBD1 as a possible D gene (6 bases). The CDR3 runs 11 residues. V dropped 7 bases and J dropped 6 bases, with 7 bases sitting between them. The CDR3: CASTGANTIYF. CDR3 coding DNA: TGTGCCAGCACAGGGGCAAACACCATATATTTT.

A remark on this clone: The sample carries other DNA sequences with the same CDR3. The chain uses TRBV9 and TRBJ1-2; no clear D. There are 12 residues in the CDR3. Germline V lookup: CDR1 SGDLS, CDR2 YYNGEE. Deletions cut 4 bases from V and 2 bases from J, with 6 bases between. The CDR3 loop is CASSPANYGYTF. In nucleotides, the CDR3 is TGTGCCAGCAGCCCCGCGAACTATGGCTACACCTTC.

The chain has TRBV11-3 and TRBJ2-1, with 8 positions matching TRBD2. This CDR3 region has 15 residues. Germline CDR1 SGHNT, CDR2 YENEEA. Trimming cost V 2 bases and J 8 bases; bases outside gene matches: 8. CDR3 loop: CASSLFSGEGDEQFF. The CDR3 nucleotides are TGTGCCAGCAGCTTATTTAGCGGGGAAGGGGATGAGCAGTTCTTC.

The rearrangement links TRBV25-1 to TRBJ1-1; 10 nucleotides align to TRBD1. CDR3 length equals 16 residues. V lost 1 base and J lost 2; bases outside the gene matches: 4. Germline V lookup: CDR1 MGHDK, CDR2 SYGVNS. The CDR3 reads CASSELGDRGNTEAFF. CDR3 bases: TGTGCCAGCAGTGAATTGGGGGACAGGGGAAACACTGAAGCTTTCTTT.

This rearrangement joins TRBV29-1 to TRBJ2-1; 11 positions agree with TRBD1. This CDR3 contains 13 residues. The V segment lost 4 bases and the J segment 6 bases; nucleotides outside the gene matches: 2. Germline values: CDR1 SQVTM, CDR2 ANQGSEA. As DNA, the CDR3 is TGCAGCGTTGGGACAGGGGGCATCAATGAGCAGTTCTTC. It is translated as CSVGTGGINEQFF.

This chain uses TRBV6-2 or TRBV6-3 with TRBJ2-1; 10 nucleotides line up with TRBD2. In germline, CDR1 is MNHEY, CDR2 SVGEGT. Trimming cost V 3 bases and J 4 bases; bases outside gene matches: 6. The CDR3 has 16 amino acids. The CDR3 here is CASSYSAGLAYNEQFF. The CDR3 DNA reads TGTGCCAGCAGTTATTCTGCGGGACTAGCGTACAATGAGCAGTTCTTC.

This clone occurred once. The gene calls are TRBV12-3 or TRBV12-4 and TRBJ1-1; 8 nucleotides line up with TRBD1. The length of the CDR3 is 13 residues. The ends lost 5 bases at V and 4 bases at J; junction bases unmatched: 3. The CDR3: CASSGQGSTEAFF. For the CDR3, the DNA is TGTGCCAGCAGTGGACAGGGCTCCACTGAAGCTTTCTTT.

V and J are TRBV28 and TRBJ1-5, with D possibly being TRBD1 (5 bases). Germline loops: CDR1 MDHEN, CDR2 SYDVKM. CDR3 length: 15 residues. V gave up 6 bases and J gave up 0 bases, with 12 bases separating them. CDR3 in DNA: TGTGCCAGCAGCCCGGGGGGGGTTAGCAATCAGCCCCAGCATTTT. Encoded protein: CASSPGGVSNQPQHF.